What follows is one T cell receptor (beta chain) and its context. A much larger clone differs from this one at a single base, so this may be a read error. TCR beta CDR3 region amplification was performed from RNA transcripts. The TCR CDR3 was amplified in a first-round RT-PCR using the HTBI primer set. TCRdb called the multiplex PCR reads again in MiXCR, with one record for every CDR3 protein. The table lists roughly 500,000 distinct CDR3 sequences, about 16% of them singletons, with roughly 29% in the top ten. The data derive from a study of T cells in Graves' hyperthyroidism and ophthalmopathy. Diagnoses were established using clinical symptoms, serum thyroxine and TRAb, thyroid ultrasound and orbital computed tomography. Germline CDR1 SGHVS, CDR2 FQNEAQ. This CDR3 is built from 12 residues. V was shortened by 7 bases and J by 8 bases, with 12 bases between the two germline ends.

The sequenced sample was blood. The chain joins TRBV7-8 to TRBJ2-1; D remains unclear. This clonotype was obtained from a woman in her twenties or thirties with Graves' ophthalmopathy. This CDR3 is CASNLRLDEQFF. The CDR3, as DNA: TGTGCCAGCAACCTAAGGTTGGATGAGCAGTTCTTC.